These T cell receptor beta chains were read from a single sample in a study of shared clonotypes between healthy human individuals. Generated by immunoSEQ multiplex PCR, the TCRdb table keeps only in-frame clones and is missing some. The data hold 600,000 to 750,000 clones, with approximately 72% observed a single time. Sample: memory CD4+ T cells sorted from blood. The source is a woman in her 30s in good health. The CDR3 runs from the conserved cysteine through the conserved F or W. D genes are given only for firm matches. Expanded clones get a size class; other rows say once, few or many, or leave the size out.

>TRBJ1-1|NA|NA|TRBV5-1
TGCGCCAGCAGCGTTGGTCCCGGAGACATCGGCACTGAAGCTTTCTTT
CASSVGPGDIGTEAFF
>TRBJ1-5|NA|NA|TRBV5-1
TGCGCCAGCTCAGAAGGTTTTGGGCAGCCCCAGCATTTT
CASSEGFGQPQHF
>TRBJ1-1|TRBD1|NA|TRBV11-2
TGTGCCAGCAGCTCAACAAAAGCGACAGGGAGGACTGAAGCTTTCTTT
CASSSTKATGRTEAFF
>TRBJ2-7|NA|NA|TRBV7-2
TGTGCCAGCAGCCCCAGGTACGAGCAGTACTTC
CASSPRYEQYF
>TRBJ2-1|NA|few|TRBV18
TGTGCCAGCTCACCCCTGGGCGGGGACCTCAATGAGCAGTTCTTC
CASSPLGGDLNEQFF
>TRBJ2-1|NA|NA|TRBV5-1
TGCGCCAGCGGATACCCCCAGAGCAATGAGCAGTTCTTC
CASGYPQSNEQFF
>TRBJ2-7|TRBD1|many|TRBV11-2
TGTGCCAGCAGCGCAGGGGTTTGGGACAGGACTTTCTCCTACGAGCAGTACTTC
CASSAGVWDRTFSYEQYF
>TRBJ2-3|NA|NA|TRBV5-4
TGTGCCAGCAGCGGGAAGCGGTGGGGGTCCACAGATACGCAGTATTTT
CASSGKRWGSTDTQYF
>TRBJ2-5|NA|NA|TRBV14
TGTGCCAGCAGCCAAGGGGGAGCGGTTCGGGGAGAGACCCAGTACTTC
CASSQGGAVRGETQYF
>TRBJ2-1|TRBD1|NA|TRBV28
TGTGCCAGCAGTTCTGGCGGGACAGGGCTTAATGAGCAGTTCTTC
CASSSGGTGLNEQFF
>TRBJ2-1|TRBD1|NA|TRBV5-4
TGTGCCAGCAGCCCCCGACAGGGAGAGATTTTCAATGAGCAGTTCTTC
CASSPRQGEIFNEQFF
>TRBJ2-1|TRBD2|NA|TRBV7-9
TGTGCCAGCAGTGGACGGCTAGCGGGAGTCGTTGAGCAGTTCTTC
CASSGRLAGVVEQFF
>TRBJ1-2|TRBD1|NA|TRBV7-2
TGTGCCATCTATCGCGGGACAGATGGCTACACCTTC
CAIYRGTDGYTF
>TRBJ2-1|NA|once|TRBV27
TGTGCCAGCAGTCCTCGGGCTATAGGGGTATTCGAGCAGTTCTTC
CASSPRAIGVFEQFF
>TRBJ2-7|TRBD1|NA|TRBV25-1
TGTGCCAGCAGTTCCCCGGGACAGGGTAGTCACGAGCAGTACTTC
CASSSPGQGSHEQYF
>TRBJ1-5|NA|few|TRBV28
TGTGCCAGCAGTAGCAGGGGATGGGTAAATCAGCCCCAGCATTTT
CASSSRGWVNQPQHF
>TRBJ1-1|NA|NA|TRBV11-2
TGTGCCAGCAGTAAGGCGGTGAACACTGAAGCTTTCTTT
CASSKAVNTEAFF
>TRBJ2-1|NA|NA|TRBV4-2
TGTGCCAGCAGCCAAGATAGGACCTACAATGAGCAGTTCTTC
CASSQDRTYNEQFF
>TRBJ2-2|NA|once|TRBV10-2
TGCGCCAGCAGTGAGCATTCCGGTGGGGAGCTGTTTTTT
CASSEHSGGELFF
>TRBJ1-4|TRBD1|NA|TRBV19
TGTGCCAGTAGCACCTGGGACAGGGGAGGGGAAAAACTGTTTTTT
CASSTWDRGGEKLFF
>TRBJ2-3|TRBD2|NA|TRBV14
TGTGCCAGCAGCCAAGGACTAGCGGGAGGCACAGATACGCAGTATTTT
CASSQGLAGGTDTQYF
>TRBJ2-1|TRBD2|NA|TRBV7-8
TGTGCCAGCAGCTTAGGAGTCGGGAGGGGCTACAATGAGCAGTTCTTC
CASSLGVGRGYNEQFF
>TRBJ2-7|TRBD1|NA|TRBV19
TGTGCCAGTAGTATCCGGGACAGGGGGCCCTACGAGCAGTACTTC
CASSIRDRGPYEQYF
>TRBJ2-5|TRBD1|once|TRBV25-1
TGTGCCAGCAGTGAATATCAGGGGGCCAAGACCCAGTACTTC
CASSEYQGAKTQYF
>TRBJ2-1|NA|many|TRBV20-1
TGCAGTGCCCGCAGGGGGGGAAAGCAGTTCTTC
CSARRGGKQFF
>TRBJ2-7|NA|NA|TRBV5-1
TGCGCCAGCAAGCAGGACCCGGGGGGCAGCGCCTACGAGCAGTACTTC
CASKQDPGGSAYEQYF
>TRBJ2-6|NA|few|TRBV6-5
TGTGCCAGCAGACTAGTCTCTGGGGCCAACGTCCTGACTTTC
CASRLVSGANVLTF
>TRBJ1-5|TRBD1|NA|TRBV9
TGTGCCAGCAGCCCAATGGACAGGGCGGGCAATCAGCCCCAGCATTTT
CASSPMDRAGNQPQHF
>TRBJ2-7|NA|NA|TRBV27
TGTGCCAGCAGTCTGGACGTTAAATACGAGCAGTACTTC
CASSLDVKYEQYF
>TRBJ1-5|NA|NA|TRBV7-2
TGTGCCAGCAGAAACGGTCGGCAGCCCCAGCATTTT
CASRNGRQPQHF
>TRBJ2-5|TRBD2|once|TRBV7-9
TGTGCCAGCAGCTTATTTATGGGACTACAAGAGACCCAGTACTTC
CASSLFMGLQETQYF
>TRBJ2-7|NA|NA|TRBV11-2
TGTGCCAGCAGCTCCCCCGGTATCGGGTTCCTTTACGAGCAGTACTTC
CASSSPGIGFLYEQYF